Below are 32 T cell receptor beta chains sequenced from a single sample in a study of T cell changes during pregnancy in multiple sclerosis. The repertoire was sequenced with immunoSEQ multiplex PCR; TCRdb's copy has only in-frame clones and lacks some. The top ten hold 6.9% of the sample, which has around 30,000 clones, nearly 90% seen once. This specimen was CD8+ T cells from peripheral blood mononuclear cells, taken in the second trimester of pregnancy. The receptors shown here come from a female donor with multiple sclerosis, enrolled in a pregnancy study.

V usage is TRBV13 and J usage is TRBJ2-1; 11 bases line up with TRBD1. This CDR3 contains 15 residues. The germline CDR1 and CDR2 sequences are PRHDT and FYEKMQ (reference sequence). Trimming took 5 bases from V and 6 from J; bases not matched to a gene: 6. CDR3 protein: CASSPDRGLGNEQFF. The CDR3 DNA is TGTGCCAGCAGCCCGGACAGGGGGCTAGGCAATGAGCAGTTCTTC.

This chain joins TRBV29-1 and TRBJ2-3; TRBD1 might be the D (5 bases). The CDR3 totals 14 residues. The germline V gene has CDR1 SQVTM and CDR2 ANQGSEA. Trimming stripped 3 bases from V and 4 bases from J, with 14 bases between. The CDR3 protein is CSVDFPTVPDTQYF. CDR3 in DNA: TGCAGCGTTGATTTCCCGACAGTGCCAGATACGCAGTATTTT.

The chain has TRBV5-4 and TRBJ1-5; TRBD1 agrees at 7 bases. The germline CDR1 and CDR2 sequences are SGHNT and YYREEE (reference sequence). This CDR3 comprises 14 residues. V lost 4 bases, J lost 1 base, and 2 bases stayed unmatched. The DNA for the CDR3 is TGTGCCAGCAGCCTACAGGGGAGCAATCAGCCCCAGCATTTT. Translation gives CASSLQGSNQPQHF.

J is TRBJ2-1 and V is TRBV19, with a tentative D call TRBD1 (5 bases). CDR1 LNHDA and CDR2 SQIVND come from the germline V gene (reference sequence). V lost 1 base and J lost 4, with 5 bases in between. The CDR3 contains 13 residues. The DNA for the CDR3 is TGTGCCAGTAGTATAGCAGGGTACAATGAGCAGTTCTTC. Translated: CASSIAGYNEQFF.

CDR3 nucleotide sequence: TGTGCCAGCAGCTCCGGGACAGGGGGCGACGAGCAGTACTTC. Translation gives CASSSGTGGDEQYF. The V gene is TRBV7-9, the J gene TRBJ2-7, with 12 bases aligning to TRBD1. Germline lookup yields CDR1 SEHNR and CDR2 FQNEAQ (reference sequence). The CDR3 is 14 residues long. Trimming removed 4 bases from V and 5 bases from J; junction bases left unmatched: 3.

J is TRBJ2-3 and V is TRBV7-8; 13 bases agree with TRBD2. The ends lost 1 base at V and 0 bases at J; junction bases unmatched: 7. Looked up from germline, CDR1 is SGHVS and CDR2 is FQNEAQ. CDR3 size: 19 residues. This CDR3 reads CASSLEVGLAGASTDTQYF. The CDR3 nucleotides read TGTGCCAGCAGCTTAGAAGTCGGACTAGCGGGAGCGAGCACAGATACGCAGTATTTT.

CDR3 sequence: CASSDGTAQETQYF. DNA for the CDR3: TGTGCCAGCAGCGACGGGACTGCGCAAGAGACCCAGTACTTC. The chain joins TRBV9 to TRBJ2-5, with D tentatively TRBD2 (6 bases). CDR1 is SGDLS and CDR2 is YYNGEE in the germline V gene. V lost 3 bases and J 2 bases, leaving 11 bases between the germline ends. The CDR3 is made up of 14 amino acids.

This clone has a handful of counts. J is TRBJ2-7 and V is TRBV6-1; tentatively, D is TRBD2 (7 bases). V dropped 5 bases and J dropped 4 bases, with 18 bases sitting between them. CDR1 is MNHNS and CDR2 is SASEGT in the germline V gene. This CDR3 comprises 15 residues. The CDR3 nucleotides are TGTGCCAGCAGTTTAGGGGAGGGGGAAGCTTACGAGCAGTACTTC. This sequence encodes CASSLGEGEAYEQYF.

This sequence joins TRBV7-6 and TRBJ2-1; 8 bases line up with TRBD1. CDR3 length: 14 residues. Looked up from germline, CDR1 is SGHVS and CDR2 is FNYEAQ. V shed 4 bases, J shed 8 bases, and the junction held 7 bases outside the gene matches. CDR3 protein: CASSSDRGFYEQFF. DNA of the CDR3: TGTGCCAGCAGCTCCGACAGGGGTTTTTATGAGCAGTTCTTC. The full variable domain, completed using reference TRBV7-6 and TRBJ2-1, is GAGVSQSPRYKVTKRGQDVALRCDPISGHVSLYWYRQALGQGPEFLTYFNYEAQQDKSGLPNDRFSAERPEGSISTLTIQRTEQRDSAMYRCASSSDRGFYEQFFGPGTRLTVL.

The chain couples TRBV9 to TRBJ2-2; 9 bases are a match to TRBD2. Trimming took 0 bases from V and 7 from J; bases not matched to a gene: 7. This CDR3 has 16 amino acids. Germline CDR1 SGDLS, CDR2 YYNGEE. As DNA, the CDR3 is TGTGCCAGCAGCGTAGCTCCTAGCGGGGTAGACGGGGAGCTGTTTTTT. Protein product: CASSVAPSGVDGELFF.

The chain is built from TRBV13 and TRBJ2-5; a weak D match, TRBD1 (6 bases). The V gene's germline CDR1 is PRHDT and CDR2 FYEKMQ (reference sequence). This CDR3 is built from 14 residues. V lost 1 base, J lost 1 base, and 7 bases lay in between. CDR3 in amino acids: CASSLAGAQETQYF. The CDR3 DNA is TGTGCCAGCAGCTTAGCAGGGGCCCAAGAGACCCAGTACTTC. Drawing the rest from reference TRBV13 and TRBJ2-5, the complete variable domain is AAGVIQSPRHLIKEKRETATLKCYPIPRHDTVYWYQQGPGQDPQFLISFYEKMQSDKGSIPDRFSAQQFSDYHSELNMSSLELGDSALYFCASSLAGAQETQYFGPGTRLLVL.

The chain employs TRBV27 and TRBJ2-3, with 7 bases identical to TRBD1. J gave up 2 bases and V 6 bases, and 2 bases lay outside the gene matches. This CDR3 contains 13 residues. Germline CDR1 and CDR2: MNHEY and SMNVEV (reference sequence). CDR3 amino acids: CASSDRDTDTQYF. In nucleotides, the CDR3 is TGTGCCAGCAGCGACAGGGACACAGATACGCAGTATTTT.

This CDR3 reads CASSGGTGGAEPQHF. In DNA, the CDR3 is TGTGCCAGCAGTGGCGGGACAGGGGGCGCGGAGCCCCAGCATTTT. This chain uses TRBV6-1 with TRBJ1-5; TRBD1 matches 12 bases. Germline trimming cut 4 bases from V and 8 bases from J; bases unmatched to any gene: 6. This CDR3 is built from 15 residues. Germline loops: CDR1 MNHNS, CDR2 SASEGT.

The rearrangement joins TRBV5-1 to TRBJ2-7; 8 bases line up with TRBD1. The CDR3 has 14 residues. The ends lost 0 bases at V and 6 bases at J; junction bases unmatched: 5. CDR1 SGHRS and CDR2 YFSETQ come from the germline V gene. The CDR3 sequence: CASSLEQGVGEQYF. The CDR3 nucleotides read TGCGCCAGCAGCTTGGAACAGGGGGTCGGCGAGCAGTACTTC.

The genes are TRBV29-1 and TRBJ1-2, with TRBD1 matching over 7 bases. CDR1 is SQVTM, CDR2 ANQGSEA, per germline. The CDR3 runs 12 residues. V was clipped by 7 bases and J by 0 bases; unmatched bases: 2. The CDR3 nucleotides read TGCAGCGCTGGACAGGCTAACTATGGCTACACCTTC. The encoded protein is CSAGQANYGYTF.

The chain recombines TRBV19 with TRBJ1-2; possible D gene TRBD1, 6 bases. V lost 2 bases and J 6 bases, leaving 25 bases between the germline ends. This CDR3 is 18 amino acids long. Germline CDR1 is LNHDA and CDR2 is SQIVND (reference sequence). This CDR3 reads CASSIYFGGALAGDGYTF. The CDR3 coding sequence is TGTGCCAGTAGTATATACTTTGGGGGGGCCTTGGCGGGAGATGGCTACACCTTC.

This clone was detected only once. The V call is TRBV7-9, the J call TRBJ2-7, with D possibly TRBD1 on 5 matching bases. V lost 5 bases and J 2 bases, leaving 13 bases between the germline ends. The length of the CDR3 is 14 residues. The germline CDR1 and CDR2 sequences are SEHNR and FQNEAQ (reference sequence). This CDR3 reads CASSPLGPTYEQYF. CDR3 coding DNA: TGTGCCAGCAGCCCGCTGGGGCCCACCTACGAGCAGTACTTC.

J is TRBJ2-1 and V is TRBV4-1; 11 nucleotides line up with TRBD2. With 2 bases clipped from V and 8 bases from J, the junction kept 8 bases outside the gene matches. The length of the CDR3 is 16 residues. Germline V gene sequence: CDR1 MGHRA, CDR2 YSYEKL. The CDR3 DNA reads TGCGCCAGCAGCCAAATACCTAGCGGGGGGCCCCATGAGCAGTTCTTC. This translates into CASSQIPSGGPHEQFF.

The rearrangement links TRBV13 to TRBJ2-3; TRBD2 might be the D (7 bases). CDR3 size: 14 residues. CDR1 and CDR2 from the germline V gene are PRHDT and FYEKMQ (reference sequence). Trimming shortened V by 4 bases and J by 6 bases, and 14 bases separated the two germline ends. CDR3 loop: CASSSGGPGDTQYF. In nucleotides, the CDR3 is TGTGCCAGCAGCTCGGGGGGCCCTGGGGATACGCAGTATTTT.

This chain joins TRBV4-3 and TRBJ2-5; 11 nucleotides line up with TRBD2. This CDR3 comprises 15 residues. From germline, CDR1 is LGHNA and CDR2 YSLEER. V shed 3 bases, J shed 4 bases, and the junction held 4 bases outside the gene matches. Here the CDR3 reads CASSQSSGGRETQYF. CDR3 in DNA: TGCGCCAGCAGCCAGTCTAGCGGGGGGAGAGAGACCCAGTACTTC.

The genes are TRBV19 and TRBJ1-2; 7 bases agree with TRBD1. The CDR3 consists of 13 residues. V was pared by 4 bases and J by 6 bases, with 5 bases of the junction left unmatched. From germline, CDR1 is LNHDA and CDR2 SQIVND (reference sequence). The CDR3 spells CASSTTGRHGYTF. Here the CDR3 DNA reads TGTGCCAGTAGTACGACAGGGAGACATGGCTACACCTTC.

This clone was seen only a few times. The chain employs TRBV6-4 and TRBJ2-3; 8 positions agree with TRBD2. V shed 11 bases, J shed 3 bases, and the junction held 7 bases outside the gene matches. The CDR3 contains 13 residues. The V gene's germline CDR1 is MRHNA and CDR2 SNTAGT. CDR3 region: CASREGETDTQYF. The CDR3 DNA sequence: TGTGCCTCCCGGGAGGGGGAGACAGATACGCAGTATTTT.

This clone appeared a single time. The rearrangement joins TRBV7-3 to TRBJ1-1; D gene ambiguous. V was cut by 2 bases and J by 0 bases, with 4 bases left in between. Germline V lookup: CDR1 SGHTA, CDR2 FQGTGA. The CDR3 spans 13 residues. The CDR3 here is CASSLDLNTEAFF. CDR3 in DNA: TGTGCCAGCAGCTTAGACTTGAACACTGAAGCTTTCTTT.

The V gene is TRBV6-5, the J gene TRBJ2-3; D not certain. The germline V gene encodes CDR1 MNHEY and CDR2 SVGAGI. Trimming shortened V by 3 bases and J by 3 bases, and 7 bases separated the two germline ends. This CDR3 contains 13 residues. CDR3 coding DNA: TGTGCCAGCAGTTATAAGGAGACAGATACGCAGTATTTT. Translation gives CASSYKETDTQYF.

The chain has TRBV7-9 and TRBJ1-2; 7 bases line up with TRBD1. The CDR3 is 12 residues long. CDR1 and CDR2 from the germline V gene are SEHNR and FQNEAQ (reference sequence). J lost 7 bases, V lost 8 bases, and 7 bases had no gene match. The CDR3: CASGHRGTGYTF. For the CDR3, the DNA is TGTGCCAGCGGCCACAGGGGTACTGGCTACACCTTC.

A remark on this clone: This sample includes further DNA sequences coding for the same CDR3. CDR3 residues: CASSLNPGTSTDTQYF. The CDR3 bases are TGTGCCAGCAGCTTAAACCCGGGTACTAGCACAGATACGCAGTATTTT. V is TRBV7-3 and J is TRBJ2-3; D ambiguous. This CDR3 spans 16 amino acids. Germline V lookup: CDR1 SGHTA, CDR2 FQGTGA. Trimming cost V 1 base and J 0 bases, with 11 bases left between them. The full variable domain, its missing parts supplied by reference TRBV7-3 and TRBJ2-3, is GAGVSQTPSNKVTEKGKYVELRCDPISGHTALYWYRQSLGQGPEFLIYFQGTGAADDSGLPNDRFFAVRPEGSVSTLKIQRTERGDSAVYLCASSLNPGTSTDTQYFGPGTRLTVL.

V gene TRBV13 combines with J gene TRBJ2-4; 12 nucleotides line up with TRBD2. This CDR3 spans 17 amino acids. Per the germline V gene, CDR1 is PRHDT and CDR2 is FYEKMQ (reference sequence). The junction had 12 bases not matched to a gene; V was cut back by 5 bases and J by 7 bases. DNA of the CDR3: TGTGCCAGCAGCCTGACCGTCGCTAGCGGGGGGGCCAACATTCAGTACTTC. This codes for CASSLTVASGGANIQYF. Full variable domain (outside the CDR3, taken from reference TRBV13 and TRBJ2-4): AAGVIQSPRHLIKEKRETATLKCYPIPRHDTVYWYQQGPGQDPQFLISFYEKMQSDKGSIPDRFSAQQFSDYHSELNMSSLELGDSALYFCASSLTVASGGANIQYFGAGTRLSVL.

This rearrangement joins TRBV7-9 to TRBJ2-1; 7 bases fit TRBD1. The germline V gene encodes CDR1 SEHNR and CDR2 FQNEAQ (reference sequence). CDR3 length equals 15 residues. V was clipped by 4 bases and J by 1 base; unmatched bases: 4. The CDR3 nucleotides read TGTGCCAGCAGCTCCGGGACAGATTCCTACAATGAGCAGTTCTTC. As protein: CASSSGTDSYNEQFF.

The rearrangement uses TRBV5-6 and TRBJ2-7; 7 nucleotides match TRBD1. The CDR3 length is 13 residues. Germline assignment: CDR1 SGHDT and CDR2 YYEEEE. The V gene end was trimmed by 5 bases and the J gene end by 2 bases; junction bases not matched to a gene: 4. In nucleotides, the CDR3 is TGTGCCAGCAGGGGGGACAGCACCTACGAGCAGTACTTC. It specifies CASRGDSTYEQYF.

This clone was recorded only once. The rearrangement joins TRBV6-5 to TRBJ1-2; D is unresolved. V lost 0 bases to trimming and J lost 8 bases, with 13 bases between them. Germline V gene lookup returns CDR1 MNHEY and CDR2 SVGAGI. The CDR3 is made up of 14 amino acids. CDR3 nucleotides: TGTGCCAGCAGTTACTCTTCAGGTCTTGGGGGCTACACCTTC. This codes for CASSYSSGLGGYTF.

Comments on this clone: Germline is not matched at one junction end, which may reflect a read error. The rearrangement joins TRBV7-2 to TRBJ2-1, with 10 bases aligning to TRBD2. CDR1 is SGHTA, CDR2 FQGNSA, per germline. The CDR3 sequence is 16 residues long. The DNA of the CDR3 is TGTGCCAGCAGCCTAGCCCTAGCGGGGGTGTACAATGAGCAGTTCTTC. Translation: CASSLALAGVYNEQFF.

V and J are TRBV6-4 and TRBJ2-3, with 12 bases that match TRBD2. V dropped 6 bases and J dropped 6; count of bases not matched to a gene: 7. CDR1 and CDR2 from the germline V gene are MRHNA and SNTAGT. The CDR3 loop spans 15 amino acids. The CDR3 DNA follows: TGTGCCAGCAGGAAACTAGCGGGAGGAGGGGATACGCAGTATTTT. This codes for CASRKLAGGGDTQYF.